These T cell receptor beta chains were read from a single sample in a study of blood T cells in healthy people across ages. TCRdb itself ran the 5' RACE reads through MiXCR, one entry per CDR3 protein. Of 1.5 million or so distinct CDR3 sequences listed, about 43% are singletons. Sequenced material: blood. The receptors originated from a woman between 18 and 29 years old in good health. Each CDR3 is given with its conserved first and last residue. A D gene is named only where the DNA matches it firmly. Only part of the rows carry a size: once, few, many, or a class if the clone is expanded.

D,size,J,V,DNA,CDR3
TRBD1,few,TRBJ1-2,TRBV29-1,TGCAGCGTTGAGACTTCCATTTCGGGACAGGGCCATGGCTACACCTTC,CSVETSISGQGHGYTF
-,-,TRBJ2-1,TRBV20-1,TGCAGTGCGCAACCGGGGGCCTCAGCCGGTGAGCAGTTCTTC,CSAQPGASAGEQFF
-,few,TRBJ2-7,TRBV6-6,TGTGCCAGCAGTTACATGGGCGGCCCCTACGAGCAGTACTTC,CASSYMGGPYEQYF
TRBD2,-,TRBJ2-1,TRBV11-2,TGTGCCAGCAGCTTAGATCTGGCGGGAGCTTCCCATGAGCAGTTCTTC,CASSLDLAGASHEQFF
TRBD1,-,TRBJ1-2,TRBV3-1,TGTGCCAGCAGCCAAGATATTATACGGGACAGCGGGTTAGTCTATGGCTACACCTTC,CASSQDIIRDSGLVYGYTF
TRBD2,-,TRBJ2-3,TRBV6-5,TGTGCCAGCAGTTACGGACTAGGACCAGATACGCAGTATTTT,CASSYGLGPDTQYF
TRBD2,-,TRBJ2-5,TRBV6-5,TGTGCCAGCGCAGGGAGGGCTGAAGAGACCCAGTACTTC,CASAGRAEETQYF
-,-,TRBJ2-5,TRBV7-2,TGTGCCAGCAAAGGAGGTGCAGGGGAAAGGGAGACCCAGTACTTC,CASKGGAGERETQYF
-,few,TRBJ2-7,TRBV20-1,TGCAGTGCTAGTCGGTCAGGAGCTTACGAGCAGTACTTC,CSASRSGAYEQYF
-,once,TRBJ1-5,TRBV28,TGTGCCAGCAGTTTAGGGGAGTGGGTCTCTCAGCCCCAGCATTTT,CASSLGEWVSQPQHF
-,-,TRBJ2-7,TRBV10-3,TGTGCCATCAGCCCCGACAGGTCGTCCTACGAGCAGTACTTC,CAISPDRSSYEQYF
-,-,TRBJ1-4,TRBV5-1,TGCGCCAGCCGGGGGTCAGGTGCTAATGAAAAACTGTTTTTT,CASRGSGANEKLFF
TRBD2,-,TRBJ2-1,TRBV2,TGTGCCAGCAGTGAAGCGGGAGGGCCGTCCTACAATGAGCAGTTCTTC,CASSEAGGPSYNEQFF
-,-,TRBJ2-7,TRBV10-3,TGTGCCATCAGTGAGTCCCCGTCGACACGCTCCTACGAGCAGTACTTC,CAISESPSTRSYEQYF
-,-,TRBJ1-2,TRBV12-3/TRBV12-4,TGTGCCAGCAACAGGGAAGGGGTTGTCGGCTACACCTTC,CASNREGVVGYTF
-,-,TRBJ1-2,TRBV4-2,TGTGCCAGCACAAACGGCCAAGGGGGGGACTATGGCTACACCTTC,CASTNGQGGDYGYTF
TRBD1,-,TRBJ2-7,TRBV6-2/TRBV6-3,TGTGCCAGCAGTTTCGACAGGGGCGAGCAGTACTTC,CASSFDRGEQYF
TRBD1,few,TRBJ2-1,TRBV3-1,TGTGCCAGCAGCCCCGGACAGGGGAGGGTTTGGCAGTTCTTC,CASSPGQGRVWQFF
-,many,TRBJ2-7,TRBV18,TGTGCCAGCAGCCCAGGACTAAGCTCCTACGAGCAGTACTTC,CASSPGLSSYEQYF
-,-,TRBJ2-7,TRBV20-1,TGCAGCCTCGCCCAAGGGGGTGGAAGCTCCTACGAGCAGTACTTC,CSLAQGGGSSYEQYF
TRBD2,-,TRBJ2-7,TRBV6-2/TRBV6-3,TGTGCCAGCAGTTCCCGGGCTAGCGGGTACTACGAGCAGTACTTC,CASSSRASGYYEQYF
-,-,TRBJ2-1,TRBV5-1,TGCGCCAGCAGCTTGCTAGCGCAATCCTACAATGAGCAGTTCTTC,CASSLLAQSYNEQFF